This TCR beta chain originates from a study of cytomegalovirus exposure and HLA in healthy donors. Study-wide results and caveats: Among the sequence variants, a highly shared cluster was likely an artifact of sequencing. Donor immune exposure was known only as CMV serostatus. Later analysis found that TCR beta chains associated with HLA were more clonally expanded than other, equally common chains.

In germline, CDR1 is SGDLS, CDR2 YYNGEE. Trimming stripped 0 bases from V and 2 bases from J, with 6 bases between. The CDR3 consists of 14 residues. As concerns this clone: The antigen is undetermined.

PCR primers comprised 60 Vbeta and 13 Jbeta primers. Method: immunoSEQ multiplex PCR; TCRdb's copy keeps in-frame clones and lacks some. The sample totals roughly 70,000 clones; its top ten clones hold 6% to 8%. The chain employs TRBV9 and TRBJ2-1; possible D gene TRBD2, 6 bases. This clonotype was sampled from a female donor in good health and CMV-seropositive. The sequencing sample was made of PBMCs. CDR3 residues: CASSVAGAYNEQFF. CDR3 nucleotide sequence: TGTGCCAGCAGCGTAGCGGGGGCCTACAATGAGCAGTTCTTC.